The 5 T cell receptor beta chains reported below all come from one sample, sequenced in a study of cytomegalovirus exposure and HLA in healthy donors. The study ran its PCR with 60 Vbeta and 13 Jbeta primers. Profiled with immunoSEQ multiplex PCR; TCRdb holds only in-frame clones, not every one. The repertoire holds about 140,000 clones, with 70% to 80% as singletons. The sample comprised PBMCs. The receptors come from a female donor in good health and CMV-seronegative.

The genes are TRBV15 and TRBJ2-7; 12 bases map to TRBD2. Germline lookup yields CDR1 LNHNV and CDR2 YYDKDF (reference sequence). The CDR3 is made up of 15 amino acids. The V segment lost 5 bases and the J segment 1 base; nucleotides outside the gene matches: 3. CDR3 nucleotide sequence: TGTGCCACCAGCCCCCTAGCGGGAGGGTCCTACGAGCAGTACTTC. Translation: CATSPLAGGSYEQYF.

This clone appeared once. The chain links TRBV28 to TRBJ1-4; 7 bases are shared with TRBD1. CDR3 length: 14 amino acids. V trimming: 5 bases; J trimming: 7 bases; junction bases outside the gene matches: 7. Germline CDR1 reads MDHEN; CDR2 reads SYDVKM. CDR3 protein: CASSVHRGGEKLFF. In DNA form, the CDR3 reads TGTGCCAGCAGTGTACACAGGGGTGGTGAAAAACTGTTTTTT.

The chain employs TRBV5-1 and TRBJ1-3; 10 bases match TRBD1. The V and J ends lost 4 bases and 0 bases, in that order; junction bases with no gene match: 4. The CDR3 runs to 16 residues. Germline assignment: CDR1 SGHRS and CDR2 YFSETQ. The CDR3 sequence: CASSTGTGVSGNTIYF. For the CDR3, the DNA is TGCGCCAGCAGCACCGGGACAGGGGTCTCTGGAAACACCATATATTTT.

The chain joins TRBV14 to TRBJ2-5, with D perhaps matching TRBD1 (6 bases). The CDR3 totals 11 residues. The V end was cut by 4 bases, the J end by 7 bases, with 7 bases between. CDR1 is SGHDN, CDR2 FVKESK, per germline. CDR3 in amino acids: CASSPRGTQYF. The CDR3, as DNA: TGTGCCAGCAGCCCCAGGGGGACCCAGTACTTC.

The CDR3 sequence is CASGTGTHYNEQFF. Here the CDR3 DNA reads TGTGCCAGCGGGACCGGGACTCATTACAATGAGCAGTTCTTC. The V call is TRBV6-5, the J call TRBJ2-3; maybe TRBD2 (6 bases). The DNA end is a closer match to TRBJ2-1, so the J assignment may be wrong. CDR1 and CDR2 from the germline V gene are MNHEY and SVGAGI. The CDR3 length is 14 residues.